This T cell receptor beta chain was documented in a study of blood T cell repertoires in COVID-19 (dated by TCRdb to 2018 to 2020). With regard to the full study: Samples covering the acute and convalescent phases of COVID-19 were provided by collaborators in the United States, Italy and Spain. The samples were drawn from two sources: the first 160 participants of the ongoing ImmuneRACE study, and 1,254 subjects contributed by 6 global collaborators. The prospective study material was composed of cDNA or gDNA derived from T cells, B-cell-depleted T cells, or PBMCs. Deeply sampled blood TCRbeta repertoires from subjects exposed to, actively infected with, or recovered from COVID-19 were included in the dataset. Where HLA class I and class II types were available, the types were taken from metadata supplied by the sample provider, not from assay-based typing. The repertoires were released in a freely available public database meant as a resource for research on the immune response to SARS-CoV-2. A de-identified subject ID, COVID-19 status, age in years and sex were almost always included in the sample metadata. Beyond this particular receptor, the publication reports: The amount of clinical and demographic metadata varied by source and participant and was provided uncurated.

TCRbeta CDR3 regions were amplified from genomic DNA using the immunoSEQ Assay, a bias-controlled multiplex PCR. The source study handled its data this way. Within the assay, amplification of reference gene primers was used to estimate how many nucleated cells each sample contained. Sequence reads were collapsed and filtered to measure the absolute abundance of every unique TCRbeta CDR3 rearrangement. For each sample, productive Simpson clonality was calculated as the square root of Simpson's diversity index across productive rearrangements. What TCRdb holds here is the immuneACCESS table cut down to in-frame rearrangements. Part of the clones is not present; checked against another copy, under half of the missing clones reflect an unresolved V gene, and the others are unexplained. V and J calls and clone size are those listed in that table; D and trimming were worked out from the DNA. The sample yields hundreds of thousands of clones; around 87% were counted once. The leading ten clones occupy about 1.6% of the sample.

CDR1 is given as SGDLS and CDR2 as YYNGEE, both from the germline V gene. V sheds 2 bases and J sheds 10 bases, leaving 13 bases between their ends. Including cysteine and phenylalanine, the CDR3 has 13 amino acids. Only the CDR3 DNA stays, 39 bases, in frame from base 1. Another Seattle source contributed samples from volunteer blood donors who had recovered from COVID-19. The collaborating institutions used their own protocols to collect whole blood in K2EDTA tubes. For TCRbeta analysis, collaborators shipped samples as frozen whole blood, isolated PBMCs, or DNA extracted from either of those sample types. Comment on this clone: Its cognate antigen has yet to be identified. No base-level quality is on record; no much larger clone is a single base apart.

The source is a woman in her 40s who had recovered from COVID-19. The sequence joins TRBV9 to TRBJ2-1; the D gene is perhaps TRBD2, on 5 matching bases. The sequencing sample was made of peripheral blood. The nucleotide sequence is TGTGCCAGCAGCGTCAATGCGCCGGGGGAGCAGTTCTTC. It specifies CASSVNAPGEQFF.